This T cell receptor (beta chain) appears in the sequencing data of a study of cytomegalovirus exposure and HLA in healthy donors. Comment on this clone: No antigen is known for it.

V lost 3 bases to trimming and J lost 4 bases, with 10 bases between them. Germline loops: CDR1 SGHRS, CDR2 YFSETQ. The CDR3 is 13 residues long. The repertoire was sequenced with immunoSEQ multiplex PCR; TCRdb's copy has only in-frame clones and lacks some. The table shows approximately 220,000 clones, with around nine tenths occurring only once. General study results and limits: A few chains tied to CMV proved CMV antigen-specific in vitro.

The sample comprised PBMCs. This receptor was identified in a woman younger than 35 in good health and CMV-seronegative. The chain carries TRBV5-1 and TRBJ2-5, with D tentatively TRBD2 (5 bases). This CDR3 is CASSYRGPETQYF. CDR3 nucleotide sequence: TGCGCCAGCAGCTACAGAGGGCCAGAGACCCAGTACTTC. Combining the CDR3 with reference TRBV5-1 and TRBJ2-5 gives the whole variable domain KAGVTQTPRYLIKTRGQQVTLSCSPISGHRSVSWYQQTPGQGLQFLFEYFSETQRNKGNFPGRFSGRQFSNSRSEMNVSTLELGDSALYLCASSYRGPETQYFGPGTRLLVL.